This T cell receptor beta chain originates from a study of tissue T cells after allogeneic stem cell transplantation. For this clone: No antigen is known for it. Mouse names are used for the genes. The CDR3 end lies 1 residue beyond the end of the read and is filled in from the germline J gene.

Here immunoSEQ multiplex PCR was the method, and the copy in TCRdb shows in-frame clones only, minus some. The sample includes about 22,000 clones, around 70% of them seen just once. CDR3 length: 13 residues. Germline V gives CDR1 NSQYPW, CDR2 LRSPGD (reference sequence). Between the trimmed V and J ends, which lost 5 bases and 6 bases, there was a span of 12 bases. Whole-study results and caveats: Within patients, tissue anatomy strongly shaped TCR repertoire composition. Few T cell clones were shared across patients, but motif clusters showed tissue-specific shared signatures.

This chain connects TRBV1 to TRBJ2-5; the D gene is possibly TRBD1 (7 bases). Sequenced sample: blood. The clonotype was recovered from a female BALB/c mouse in good health. The strain's MHC type: H2-d. The covered CDR3 bases are TGCACCTGCAGTAGAGGGGGCGGGGACACCCAGTAC. It encodes CTCSRGGGDTQY. The full CDR3 protein is CTCSRGGGDTQYF.